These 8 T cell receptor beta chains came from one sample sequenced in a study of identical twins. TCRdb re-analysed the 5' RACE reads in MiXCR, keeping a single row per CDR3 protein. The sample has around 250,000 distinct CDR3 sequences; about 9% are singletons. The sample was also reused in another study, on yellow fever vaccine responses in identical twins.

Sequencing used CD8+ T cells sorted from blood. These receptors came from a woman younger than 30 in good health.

The CDR3 loop reads CASSAQGLAVPYEQYF. In nucleotides, the CDR3 is TGTGCCAGCAGCGCGCAGGGACTAGCGGTTCCCTACGAGCAGTACTTC. The gene calls are TRBV7-9 and TRBJ2-7; TRBD2 matches at 11 bases. The CDR3 length is 16 residues. In germline, CDR1 is SEHNR, CDR2 FQNEAQ (reference sequence). V shed 5 bases and J 2 bases; nucleotides not matched to a gene: 8.

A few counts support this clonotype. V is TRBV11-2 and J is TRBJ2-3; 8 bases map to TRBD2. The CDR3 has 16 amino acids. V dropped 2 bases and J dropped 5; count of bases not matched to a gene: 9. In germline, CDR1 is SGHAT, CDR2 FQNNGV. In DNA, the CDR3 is TGTGCCAGCAGCTTATACTACGGGGGGGCCGTAGATACGCAGTATTTT. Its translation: CASSLYYGGAVDTQYF.

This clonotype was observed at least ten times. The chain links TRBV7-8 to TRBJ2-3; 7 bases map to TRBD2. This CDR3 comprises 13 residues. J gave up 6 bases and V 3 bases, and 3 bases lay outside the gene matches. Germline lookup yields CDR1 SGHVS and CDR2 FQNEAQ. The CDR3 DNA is TGTGCCAGCAGCTTGACTAGCTATGATACGCAGTATTTT. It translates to CASSLTSYDTQYF.

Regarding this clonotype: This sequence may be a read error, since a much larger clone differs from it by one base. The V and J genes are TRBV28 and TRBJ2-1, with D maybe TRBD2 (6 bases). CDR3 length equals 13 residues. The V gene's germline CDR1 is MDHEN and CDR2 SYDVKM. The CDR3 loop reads CASMDPRGNEQSF. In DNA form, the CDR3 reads TGTGCCAGCATGGACCCCCGGGGGAATGAGCAGTCCTTC.

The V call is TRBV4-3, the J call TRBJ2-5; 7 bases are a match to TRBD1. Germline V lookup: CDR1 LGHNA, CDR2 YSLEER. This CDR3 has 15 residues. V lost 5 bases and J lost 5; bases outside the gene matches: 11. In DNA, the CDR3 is TGCGCCAGCAGCTCCGGGACAGCAAGGTGGGAGACCCAGTACTTC. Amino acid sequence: CASSSGTARWETQYF.

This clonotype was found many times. The CDR3 region is CASAGTMDEQYF. CDR3 coding DNA: TGTGCCAGCGCCGGGACAATGGACGAGCAGTACTTC. The chain recombines TRBV7-6 with TRBJ2-7; maybe TRBD1 (6 bases). Germline CDR1 and CDR2: SGHVS and FNYEAQ. The V and J ends lost 8 bases and 5 bases respectively, with 13 bases between them. This CDR3 comprises 12 residues.

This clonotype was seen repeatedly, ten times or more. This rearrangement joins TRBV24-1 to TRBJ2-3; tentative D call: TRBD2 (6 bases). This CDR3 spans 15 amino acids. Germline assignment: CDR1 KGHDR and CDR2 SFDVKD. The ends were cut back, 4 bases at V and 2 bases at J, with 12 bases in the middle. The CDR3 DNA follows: TGTGCCACCAGTGAAGCTGGGACTTCCACAGATACGCAGTATTTT. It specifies CATSEAGTSTDTQYF.

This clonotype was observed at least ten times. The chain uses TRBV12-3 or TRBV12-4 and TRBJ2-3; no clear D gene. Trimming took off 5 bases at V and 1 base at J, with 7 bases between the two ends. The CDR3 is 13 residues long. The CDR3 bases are TGTGCCAGCAGTCGAGTGGGCACAGATACGCAGTATTTT. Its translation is CASSRVGTDTQYF.